A selection of T cell receptor beta chains follows, all from one sample in a study of Ad26.COV2.S vaccination and SARS-CoV-2 variants. The assay was immunoSEQ multiplex PCR, and TCRdb's table has in-frame clones only and misses some. The table records a few hundred thousand clones, 83% of them present only once. The source was peripheral blood, collected in a trial of Ad26.COV2.S vaccine versus placebo. Source of these receptors: a person aged 18-65 years who received the Ad26.COV2.S COVID-19 vaccine or a placebo. Both conserved end residues are part of each CDR3. The D gene is left open where the match is weak. The listing skips clone size in some rows; elsewhere it reads once, few, many or a size class.

TRBV5-5	TRBD1	NA	TRBJ1-2	14	TGTGCCAGCAGCCCCGGACAGGGGAACTATGGCTACACCTTC	CASSPGQGNYGYTF
TRBV30	NA	NA	TRBJ1-2	13	TGTGCCTGGAGTGATATGGGGGCGCGGGGCTACACCTTC	CAWSDMGARGYTF
TRBV5-5	TRBD1	NA	TRBJ1-1	15	TGTGCCAGCAGCCCAGGGACAGATATGAACACTGAAGCTTTCTTT	CASSPGTDMNTEAFF
TRBV10-2	TRBD2	NA	TRBJ2-1	16	TGCGCCAGCAGTGTCCCCTGGACTAGCGATAACAATGAGCAGTTCTTC	CASSVPWTSDNNEQFF
TRBV13	NA	NA	TRBJ2-7	15	TGTGCCAGCAGCGGGGAAAATGAGGGGGGCTACGAGCAGTACTTC	CASSGENEGGYEQYF
TRBV30	NA	NA	TRBJ1-2	13	TGTGCCTGGAGTCCGGAACTGACATATGGCTACACCTTC	CAWSPELTYGYTF
TRBV6-6	NA	NA	TRBJ2-2	14	TGTGCCAGCAGTTACCCTCAAGGGGTGGGGGAGCTGTTTTTT	CASSYPQGVGELFF
TRBV19	NA	NA	TRBJ1-2	13	TGTGCCAGTCCGGGACTAAGAATGTATGGCTACACCTTC	CASPGLRMYGYTF
TRBV11-3	NA	NA	TRBJ2-1	13	TGTGCCAGCAGCCGCCCCCCCTACAATGAGCAGTTCTTC	CASSRPPYNEQFF
TRBV27	NA	NA	TRBJ1-2	13	TGTGCCACCTCGGGGCGAGGGTTATGGGGCTACACCTTC	CATSGRGLWGYTF
TRBV2	NA	NA	TRBJ2-7	14	TGTGCCAGCAGTCCCCCCGGAGGAGGTAACGAGCAGTACTTC	CASSPPGGGNEQYF
TRBV6-5	NA	NA	TRBJ2-4	12	TGTGCCAGCAGGGGAGCCAAAAACATTCAGTACTTC	CASRGAKNIQYF
TRBV15	NA	NA	TRBJ1-5	13	TGTGCCACCAGCCGGATTTCCAATCAGCCCCAGCATTTT	CATSRISNQPQHF
TRBV4-3	TRBD1	NA	TRBJ2-7	16	TGCGCCAGCAGCCAAGATAGGGGACAGGGTCTGGTCGAGCAGTACTTC	CASSQDRGQGLVEQYF
TRBV24-1	NA	NA	TRBJ1-2	14	TGTGCCACCAGTGGGACAGTAGTTAACTATGGCTACACCTTC	CATSGTVVNYGYTF
TRBV6-1	TRBD2	NA	TRBJ2-7	15	TGTGCCAGCAGTGAAGGTTGGCGGGAGGAATACGAGCAGTACTTC	CASSEGWREEYEQYF
TRBV9	NA	NA	TRBJ1-2	13	TGTGCCAGCAGGGCAGCAGGTTTGTCTGGCTACACCTTC	CASRAAGLSGYTF
TRBV3-1/TRBV3-2	NA	NA	TRBJ2-1	14	TGTGCCAGCAGCCAAGTTACCCCGGGCAATGAGCAGTTCTTC	CASSQVTPGNEQFF
TRBV11-3	NA	few	TRBJ2-7	15	TGTGCCAGCAGCACGACCTGGAGGAGGTCCTACGAGCAGTACTTC	CASSTTWRRSYEQYF
TRBV5-1	NA	NA	TRBJ2-2	13	TGCGCCAGCAGCCGATCGGGCACCGGGGAGCTGTTTTTT	CASSRSGTGELFF
TRBV7-3	NA	NA	TRBJ2-1	13	TGTGCCAGCAGCTCCGGGCCGATCCAGGAGCAGTTCTTC	CASSSGPIQEQFF
TRBV5-1	NA	NA	TRBJ1-1	13	TGCGCCAGCAGCGGGGGGGACATGCGAGAAGCTTTCTTT	CASSGGDMREAFF
TRBV30	NA	NA	TRBJ2-3	16	TGTGCCTGGAGTATGGGGATGGGGCGTCGGACGGATACGCAGTATTTT	CAWSMGMGRRTDTQYF
TRBV7-9	TRBD2	NA	TRBJ2-1	15	TGTGCCAGCAGCCTGGCAGCGGGGTTACGATATGAGCAGTTCTTC	CASSLAAGLRYEQFF
TRBV2	TRBD1	NA	TRBJ1-2	15	TGTGCCAGCAGTCTAGAAAGACAGGGCCACTATGGCTACACCTTC	CASSLERQGHYGYTF
TRBV4-2	NA	once	TRBJ2-7	15	TGTGCCAGCACCCCGGACTTAGCGACTACCTACGAGCAGTACTTC	CASTPDLATTYEQYF
TRBV15	NA	NA	TRBJ1-5	15	TGTGCCACCAGCAGACAGCCAGCTAGCAATCAGCCCCAGCATTTT	CATSRQPASNQPQHF
TRBV6-2/TRBV6-3	NA	NA	TRBJ2-7	13	TGTGCCAGCAGTTACTTAGGGATCTACGAGCAGTACTTC	CASSYLGIYEQYF
TRBV27	NA	NA	TRBJ1-6	14	TGTGCCAGCAGTTTGGGGGCTAACTATTCACCCCTCCACTTT	CASSLGANYSPLHF
TRBV11-2	NA	NA	TRBJ2-2	16	TGTGCCAGCAGCTTGATGGCCCTGTCGAACACCGGGGAGCTGTTTTTT	CASSLMALSNTGELFF
TRBV24-1	TRBD2	NA	TRBJ2-1	17	TGTGCCACCAGTGATTCACCGGGACTAGCGGGAGGGCCTGAGCAGTTCTTC	CATSDSPGLAGGPEQFF
TRBV18	NA	NA	TRBJ1-2	17	TGTGCCAGCTCACCACGGAATGGAGGGGGGATTAACTATGGCTACACCTTC	CASSPRNGGGINYGYTF
TRBV7-8	NA	NA	TRBJ2-7	12	TGTGCCAGCAGCCCCAGTTCCGGCGAGCAGTACTTC	CASSPSSGEQYF
TRBV6-5	NA	NA	TRBJ2-3	14	TGTGCCAGCATCTCCGGGGACTTCACAGATACGCAGTATTTT	CASISGDFTDTQYF
TRBV10-1	NA	NA	TRBJ2-7	13	TGCGCCAGCAGTGAGTCGATAGGGGGCGAGCAGTACTTC	CASSESIGGEQYF
TRBV6-5	NA	NA	TRBJ1-1	13	TGTGCCAGCACAGGTAGCGGGTCGGGGGAAGCTTTCTTT	CASTGSGSGEAFF
TRBV6-5	NA	NA	TRBJ2-7	14	TGTGCCGCCTCCCCGGGGGTTGATAAGTACGAGCAGTACTTC	CAASPGVDKYEQYF
TRBV6-1	TRBD2	NA	TRBJ2-3	14	TGTGCCAGCAGTGAGGCGGGAGGGGCAGATACGCAGTATTTT	CASSEAGGADTQYF
TRBV14	NA	NA	TRBJ2-7	13	TGTGCCAGCAGCCGAGGACTCCGCGCCGAGCAGTACTTC	CASSRGLRAEQYF
TRBV5-6	NA	NA	TRBJ2-3	15	TGTGCCAGCAGCTTCTCTAGGAGGGGTACAGATACGCAGTATTTT	CASSFSRRGTDTQYF
TRBV5-1	NA	NA	TRBJ2-7	13	TGCGCCAGCAGGGTTGGAGCCTCCTACGAGCAGTACTTC	CASRVGASYEQYF
TRBV3-1/TRBV3-2	NA	NA	TRBJ2-3	16	TGTGCCAGCAGCCAAGAAGGCGGGATAAACGGAGATACGCAGTATTTT	CASSQEGGINGDTQYF
TRBV18	NA	NA	TRBJ1-3	14	TGTGCCAGCTCACCGGCCGGGGGCGGAAACACCATATATTTT	CASSPAGGGNTIYF
TRBV2	TRBD1	NA	TRBJ1-2	13	TGTGCCAGCAGTGAACAGGGGGTACGGGGCTACACCTTC	CASSEQGVRGYTF
TRBV5-1	NA	NA	TRBJ2-1	15	TGCGCCAGCAGGCCCCGGGCCTTTTCTTCGGGTGAGCAGTTCTTC	CASRPRAFSSGEQFF
TRBV29-1	TRBD2	NA	TRBJ2-7	14	TGCAGCGTTGAAAGGACGGGAGGGAGCCACGAGCAGTACTTC	CSVERTGGSHEQYF
TRBV10-1	NA	few	TRBJ1-2	14	TGCGCCAGCAGTGAGTCCCCCTCCGGGGACGGCTACACCTTC	CASSESPSGDGYTF
TRBV2	NA	NA	TRBJ2-7	12	TGTGCCAGCAGTGCCTACTCGGTCGAGCAGTACTTC	CASSAYSVEQYF
TRBV7-9	NA	NA	TRBJ1-2	15	TGTGCCAGCAGCTTTCGGAGTGTGGGGACTAGTGGCTACACCTTC	CASSFRSVGTSGYTF
TRBV4-2	TRBD2	once	TRBJ2-1	16	TGTGCCAGCAGCCAAGTTTACCAGCGGGGGGGCAGTGAGCAGTTCTTC	CASSQVYQRGGSEQFF
TRBV13	TRBD2	NA	TRBJ2-7	18	TGTGCCAGCGCACCTCCGGGGGCGGGGGGGCCGATCTCCTACGAGCAGTACTTC	CASAPPGAGGPISYEQYF
TRBV30	NA	NA	TRBJ2-1	12	TGTGCCTGGAGTGTATTTGTGAATGAGCAGTTCTTC	CAWSVFVNEQFF
TRBV3-1/TRBV3-2	NA	NA	TRBJ2-1	17	TGTGCCAGCAGCCAAGTGAAGGGACCTCCTATCTACAATGAGCAGTTCTTC	CASSQVKGPPIYNEQFF
TRBV12-2	NA	NA	TRBJ1-4	16	TGTGCAAGTCGCTTTCCCCGTGAGGGGGCAGGTGAAAAACTGTTTTTT	CASRFPREGAGEKLFF